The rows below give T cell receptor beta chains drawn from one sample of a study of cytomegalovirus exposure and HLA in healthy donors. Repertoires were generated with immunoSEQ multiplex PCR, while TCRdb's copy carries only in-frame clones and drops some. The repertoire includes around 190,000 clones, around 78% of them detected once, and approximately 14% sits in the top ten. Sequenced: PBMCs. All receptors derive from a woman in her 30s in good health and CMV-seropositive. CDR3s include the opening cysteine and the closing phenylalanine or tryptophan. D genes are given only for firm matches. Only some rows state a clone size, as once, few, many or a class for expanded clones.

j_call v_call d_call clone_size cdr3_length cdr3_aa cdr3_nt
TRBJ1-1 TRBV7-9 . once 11 CASSLNTEAFF TGTGCCAGCAGCCTTAACACTGAAGCTTTCTTT
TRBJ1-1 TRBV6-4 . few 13 CASSPGANTEAFF TGTGCCAGCAGTCCTGGGGCGAACACTGAAGCTTTCTTT
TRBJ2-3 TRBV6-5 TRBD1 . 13 CASRGQPTDTQYF TGTGCCAGCAGGGGACAGCCCACAGATACGCAGTATTTT
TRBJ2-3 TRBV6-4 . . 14 CASRLDGGTDTQYF TGTGCCAGCAGACTTGATGGCGGGACAGATACGCAGTATTTT
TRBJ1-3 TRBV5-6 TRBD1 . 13 CASSRGRGNTIYF TGTGCCAGCTCGAGGGGGCGAGGAAACACCATATATTTT
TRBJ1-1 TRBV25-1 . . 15 CASSKPGETNTEAFF TGTGCCAGCAGTAAGCCAGGGGAGACGAACACTGAAGCTTTCTTT
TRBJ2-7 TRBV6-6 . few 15 CASSFSRALTYEQYF TGTGCCAGCAGTTTTTCGAGAGCGTTAACCTACGAGCAGTACTTC
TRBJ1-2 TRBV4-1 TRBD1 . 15 CASSQENRGSYGYTF TGCGCCAGCAGCCAAGAGAACAGGGGTAGTTATGGCTACACCTTC
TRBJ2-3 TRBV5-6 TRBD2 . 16 CASSFPTSGFTDTQYF TGTGCCAGCAGCTTCCCGACTAGCGGGTTCACAGATACGCAGTATTTT
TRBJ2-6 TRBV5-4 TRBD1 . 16 CATRDSTSSGANVLTF TGTGCCACTAGGGACAGCACCAGCTCTGGGGCCAACGTCCTGACTTTC
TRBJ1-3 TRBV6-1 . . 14 CASSATGTGNTIYF TGTGCCAGCAGTGCAACAGGGACCGGAAACACCATATATTTT
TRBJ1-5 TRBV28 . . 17 CASSSPPAGYSNQPQHF TGTGCCAGCAGTTCCCCCCCGGCAGGGTATAGCAATCAGCCCCAGCATTTT
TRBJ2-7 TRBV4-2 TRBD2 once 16 CASSQEGTSGSYEQYF TGTGCCAGCAGCCAAGAAGGGACTAGCGGATCCTACGAGCAGTACTTC
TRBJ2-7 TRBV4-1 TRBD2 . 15 CASSHVSGRVYEQYF TGCGCCAGCAGCCACGTTAGCGGGAGGGTATACGAGCAGTACTTC
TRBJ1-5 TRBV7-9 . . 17 CASSLVGVGSKHQPQHF TGTGCCAGCAGCTTAGTTGGAGTAGGGAGTAAGCATCAGCCCCAGCATTTT
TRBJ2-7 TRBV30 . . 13 CAWSVGVGYEQYF TGTGCCTGGAGTGTAGGGGTTGGTTACGAGCAGTACTTC
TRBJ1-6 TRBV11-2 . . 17 CASSLGWAGRYNSPLHF TGTGCCAGCAGCTTAGGCTGGGCAGGCCGGTATAATTCACCCCTCCACTTT